Below are 4 T cell receptor beta chains sequenced from a single sample in a study of T-cell memory formation after mild COVID-19. TCRdb re-called the 5' RACE reads with MiXCR, one entry per CDR3 protein. Among about 270,000 distinct CDR3 sequences listed, under 20% were seen once. The sample taken for sequencing was PBMCs or a T cell subset sorted from them (not recorded which). Every receptor here comes from a man younger than 35 who had mild COVID-19 (a few samples of this study predate the infection). Cell type and time point are not known.

The chain has TRBV2 and TRBJ1-2; D is undetermined. V dropped 9 bases and J dropped 1 base, with 12 bases sitting between them. Looked up from germline, CDR1 is SNHLY and CDR2 is FYNNEI. This CDR3 comprises 13 residues. CDR3 protein: CARVPRGNYGYTF. The CDR3 DNA is TGTGCCAGGGTTCCGCGGGGTAACTATGGCTACACCTTC.

The chain couples TRBV5-1 to TRBJ2-3; weak D call: TRBD2 (6 bases). The CDR3 sequence is 14 residues long. CDR1 and CDR2 from the germline V gene are SGHRS and YFSETQ. The V end lost 0 bases, the J end lost 3 bases, and 8 bases lay between the germline ends. The CDR3 region is CASSLGDLTDTQYF. In DNA form, the CDR3 reads TGCGCCAGCAGCTTGGGGGACTTAACAGATACGCAGTATTTT. The variable domain in full, with the rest retrieved from reference TRBV5-1 and TRBJ2-3, is KAGVTQTPRYLIKTRGQQVTLSCSPISGHRSVSWYQQTPGQGLQFLFEYFSETQRNKGNFPGRFSGRQFSNSRSEMNVSTLELGDSALYLCASSLGDLTDTQYFGPGTRLTVL.

This clonotype has more than one count but fewer than ten. The V gene is TRBV7-2, the J gene TRBJ1-2; tentatively, D is TRBD1 (6 bases). The V end lost 4 bases, the J end lost 7 bases, and 13 bases lay between the germline ends. Germline V gene lookup returns CDR1 SGHTA and CDR2 FQGNSA. This CDR3 has 13 residues. In DNA, the CDR3 is TGTGCCAGCAGCTGGACGGGGGGCTCTGGCTACACCTTC. Protein product: CASSWTGGSGYTF.

V is TRBV29-1 and J is TRBJ2-3; D is perhaps TRBD1 (5 bases). CDR1 and CDR2 (germline): SQVTM, ANQGSEA. Trimming cost V 1 base and J 3 bases, with 14 bases left between them. The CDR3 length is 15 residues. The CDR3 DNA follows: TGCAGCGTTGAAGGACAGTCTGGGTGGACAGATACGCAGTATTTT. It codes for CSVEGQSGWTDTQYF.